This T cell receptor (beta chain) was retrieved from a study of identical twins. Unique molecular identifiers were present on the cDNA, which also gained a universal primer site by template switching. TCRdb passed the 5' RACE reads through MiXCR, listing each CDR3 protein once. The data contain 450,000 or so distinct CDR3 sequences, roughly 26% of them singletons. In regard to this clonotype: Its target is unknown.

CDR1 is SGDLS and CDR2 is YYNGEE in the germline V gene. The CDR3 has 17 amino acids. With 1 base clipped from V and 6 bases from J, the junction kept 8 bases outside the gene matches. The study, taken as a whole, reports: Compared with models, monozygotic twins showed more out-of-frame TCR alpha sharing.

A further study also used this sample, focusing on T cells expressing NK-cell markers. That source adds: In the group of eight sequenced donors, seven were HCMV-seropositive and one was seronegative.

The receptor comes from a woman between 18 and 29 years old in good health. The sample comprised CD4+ T cells sorted from blood. The rearrangement uses TRBV9 and TRBJ2-4, with 12 bases identical to TRBD2. The CDR3 region has the DNA TGTGCCAGCAGCGTATTGCCTAGCGGGGGGGCCGGAAACATTCAGTACTTC. Protein product: CASSVLPSGGAGNIQYF.